This T cell receptor beta chain emerged from a study of blood T cell repertoires in COVID-19. Background on the study: The United States, Italy and Spain provided the acute and convalescent COVID-19 samples.

In the original analysis: For nucleated cells, counts were estimated from reference gene primer amplification. Repertoires were generated with immunoSEQ multiplex PCR, while TCRdb's copy carries only in-frame clones and drops some. V and J calls and clone size are as listed in that table; D and trimming were resolved from the DNA. The sample lists 200,000 to 300,000 clones; 65% to 90% were seen once. Notes on this clone: A read error may produce the germline difference seen at one junction end.

The origin of this receptor is a young man with active or convalescent COVID-19. The sample consisted of peripheral blood.

This chain's CDR3 is CASSLISTAQATQYF. The CDR3 DNA reads TGTGCCAGCAGTTTAATTAGTACAGCACAAGCGACCCAGTACTTC. This chain uses TRBV28 with TRBJ2-5; D gene uncertain. The CDR3 length is 15 residues. The germline CDR1 and CDR2 sequences are MDHEN and SYDVKM.